This T cell receptor (beta chain) was recovered during a study of blood T cell repertoires in COVID-19. Produced via immunoSEQ multiplex PCR; TCRdb's table is partial and in-frame only. This table has about 99,000 clones, about four fifths appearing once. This clone has more than one count but fewer than ten. The receptor was isolated from a man aged 60-69 years with acute or convalescent COVID-19. The specimen sequenced was peripheral blood.

CDR3 loop: CASSLTGQGNQPQHF. DNA for the CDR3: TGTGCCAGCAGCTTGACGGGACAGGGCAATCAGCCCCAGCATTTT. J is TRBJ1-5 and V is TRBV11-3; 8 bases map to TRBD1. Looked up from germline, CDR1 is SGHNT and CDR2 is YENEEA. Trimming took 3 bases from V and 2 from J; bases not matched to a gene: 3. This CDR3 has 15 amino acids.